This T cell receptor (beta chain) appears in the sequencing data of a study of shared clonotypes between healthy human individuals. For the study at large: The study used three CD4 naive, three CD4 memory, two CD8 naive and one CD8 memory plate per donor.

In the case of this clone: Antigen specificity is unknown.

Study-level points and caveats: When compared with the clonotypes that were shared by all four sorted-subset donors, the non-shared clonotypes turned out to have lower generation probabilities. Incomplete sequencing of sorted subsets was indicated by rarefaction despite large depth.

The study ran the assay at deep level. Clones were read by immunoSEQ multiplex PCR, and TCRdb kept only the in-frame ones, dropping some. The table has roughly 2 million clones, around 95% seen once. This receptor was taken from a young man in good health. Sample: naive CD4+ T cells sorted from blood. Subset: CD45RA+ positively selected.

Written as DNA, the CDR3 is TGTGCCAGCAGCGTAGTGGGGTACGGGGCCAACGTCCTGACTTTC. Protein sequence: CASSVVGYGANVLTF. V is TRBV9 and J is TRBJ2-6, with D hard to call. The CDR3 is 15 residues long. V lost 0 bases, J lost 4 bases, and 8 bases lay in between. Germline-derived CDR1 and CDR2 are SGDLS and YYNGEE.